These 21 T cell receptor beta chains were all obtained from the same sample, sequenced in a study of T cell responses to AZD1222 COVID-19 vaccine. The data were produced by immunoSEQ multiplex PCR, yet TCRdb's version contains in-frame clones alone and is incomplete. The repertoire holds some 130,000 clones, with 80% to 95% as singletons. The specimen comprised peripheral blood, sampled 28 days after the second AZD1222 dose. These receptors came from an adult who received the AZD1222 COVID-19 vaccine.

V usage is TRBV18 and J usage is TRBJ2-5; 8 positions agree with TRBD1. CDR1 and CDR2 (germline): KGHSH, LQKENI. The CDR3 runs 13 residues. J gave up 5 bases and V 6 bases, and 5 bases lay outside the gene matches. CDR3: CASSGQVRETQYF. CDR3 coding DNA: TGTGCCAGCTCGGGACAGGTTCGGGAGACCCAGTACTTC.

A few counts support this clone. V and J are TRBV6-4 and TRBJ2-3; a possible D gene is TRBD2 (6 bases). Trimming shortened V by 3 bases and J by 3 bases, and 13 bases separated the two germline ends. This CDR3 region has 15 residues. In germline, CDR1 is MRHNA, CDR2 SNTAGT. The CDR3: CASSEVGGATDTQYF. CDR3 sequence (DNA): TGTGCCAGCAGTGAGGTTGGAGGGGCAACAGATACGCAGTATTTT.

This clone has a handful of counts. The chain links TRBV9 to TRBJ2-6, with D unresolved. V was cut by 3 bases and J by 3 bases, with 7 bases left in between. This CDR3 is 14 amino acids long. CDR1 is SGDLS, CDR2 YYNGEE, per germline. The CDR3 nucleotides read TGTGCCAGCAGCGCCGTCGATGGGGCCAACGTCCTGACTTTC. Translation: CASSAVDGANVLTF.

The J gene is TRBJ2-3, the V gene TRBV11-2; unclear D gene. This CDR3 has 18 amino acids. Germline V gene sequence: CDR1 SGHAT, CDR2 FQNNGV. V was pared by 1 base and J by 4 bases, with 21 bases between. The CDR3 region is CASSLANRADAQADTQYF. CDR3 coding DNA: TGTGCCAGCAGCTTAGCTAATCGAGCCGATGCGCAGGCAGATACGCAGTATTTT.

The chain uses TRBV3-1 (or the pseudogene TRBV3-2) and TRBJ1-5; D gene uncertain. Trimming cost V 4 bases and J 0 bases, with 19 bases left between them. The CDR3 extends over 18 amino acids. The germline V gene encodes CDR1 LGHDT and CDR2 YNNKEL (reference sequence). The CDR3 DNA sequence: TGTGCCAGCAGCCCATCCATGGAGGCTGGGGTTAGCAATCAGCCCCAGCATTTT. Amino acids: CASSPSMEAGVSNQPQHF.

This chain connects TRBV2 to TRBJ2-1, with TRBD2 as a possible D gene (5 bases). V was shortened by 5 bases and J by 8 bases, with 31 bases between the two germline ends. The CDR3 is made up of 19 amino acids. Looked up from germline, CDR1 is SNHLY and CDR2 is FYNNEI. The CDR3 nucleotides read TGTGCCAGCAGTTCCCCCTCCGCCAGCCTATACAATTGGGGAGATGAGCAGTTCTTC. Its protein product is CASSSPSASLYNWGDEQFF. The whole variable domain, filled in from reference TRBV2 and TRBJ2-1, reads EPEVTQTPSHQVTQMGQEVILRCVPISNHLYFYWYRQILGQKVEFLVSFYNNEISEKSEIFDDQFSVERPDGSNFTLKIRSTKLEDSAMYFCASSSPSASLYNWGDEQFFGPGTRLTVL.

The chain combines TRBV27 with TRBJ1-2; possibly TRBD1 for D (5 bases). V was trimmed by 5 bases and J by 8 bases, leaving 18 bases between them. CDR3 size: 14 residues. Looked up from germline, CDR1 is MNHEY and CDR2 is SMNVEV (reference sequence). DNA of the CDR3: TGTGCCAGCAGTCCCGGACGGGGCGTGGAGGGCTACACCTTC. Translation gives CASSPGRGVEGYTF.

The chain couples TRBV2 to TRBJ2-7, with D possibly being TRBD2 (5 bases). The CDR3 totals 16 residues. Germline V gene lookup returns CDR1 SNHLY and CDR2 FYNNEI. Trimming took 0 bases from V and 6 from J, leaving 18 bases between them. CDR3 sequence: CASSEATGPGNIEQYF. In DNA, the CDR3 is TGTGCCAGCAGTGAAGCGACGGGTCCCGGGAACATCGAGCAGTACTTC. Based on the CDR3 plus reference TRBV2 and TRBJ2-7, the full variable domain is EPEVTQTPSHQVTQMGQEVILRCVPISNHLYFYWYRQILGQKVEFLVSFYNNEISEKSEIFDDQFSVERPDGSNFTLKIRSTKLEDSAMYFCASSEATGPGNIEQYFGPGTRLTVT.

This chain uses TRBV12-3 or TRBV12-4 with TRBJ1-3; D is undetermined. The CDR3 is made up of 10 amino acids. Trimming cost V 5 bases and J 7 bases, with 3 bases left between them. The CDR3: CASSLNTIYF. CDR3 bases: TGTGCCAGCAGTCTGAACACCATATATTTT.

The chain employs TRBV2 and TRBJ1-5, with D unresolved. Per the germline V gene, CDR1 is SNHLY and CDR2 is FYNNEI. Trimming shortened V by 8 bases and J by 4 bases, and 12 bases separated the two germline ends. This CDR3 has 13 amino acids. The CDR3 bases are TGTGCCAGCGGACGAGGGAAAAATCAGCCCCAGCATTTT. Translated: CASGRGKNQPQHF.

The chain has TRBV11-2 and TRBJ1-2; 11 bases are shared with TRBD1. V lost 5 bases and J lost 5; bases outside the gene matches: 10. This CDR3 is 16 amino acids long. Germline assignment: CDR1 SGHAT and CDR2 FQNNGV. The CDR3 DNA reads TGTGCCAGCAGCGTTACTGGACAGGGGGCGCGGTATGGCTACACCTTC. It is translated as CASSVTGQGARYGYTF.

The chain couples TRBV7-2 to TRBJ1-1; maybe TRBD1 (5 bases). Trimming removed 4 bases from V and 0 bases from J, with 18 bases in between. CDR3 length equals 17 residues. The germline V gene encodes CDR1 SGHTA and CDR2 FQGNSA. The CDR3 DNA reads TGTGCCAGCAGCTCCAGAAAGACGGGACTCATGAACACTGAAGCTTTCTTT. Amino acids: CASSSRKTGLMNTEAFF.

The V gene is TRBV11-2, the J gene TRBJ2-7; maybe TRBD2 (5 bases). Germline CDR1 SGHAT, CDR2 FQNNGV. This CDR3 is built from 18 residues. Trimming took off 8 bases at V and 3 bases at J, with 29 bases between the two ends. The CDR3 here is CASHSRVGKWPGNYEQYF. CDR3 DNA sequence: TGTGCCAGCCACAGCCGTGTGGGCAAATGGCCCGGGAACTACGAGCAGTACTTC.

The chain combines TRBV3-1 (or the pseudogene TRBV3-2) with TRBJ1-1; no definite D call. This CDR3 spans 16 amino acids. Trimming cost V 1 base and J 1 base, with 13 bases left between them. Per the germline V gene, CDR1 is LGHDT and CDR2 is YNNKEL (reference sequence). Here the CDR3 reads CASSQGDWGENTEAFF. The CDR3 region has the DNA TGTGCCAGCAGCCAAGGGGATTGGGGTGAGAACACTGAAGCTTTCTTT.

The rearrangement joins TRBV9 to TRBJ1-2; no reliable D call. Deletions cut 4 bases from V and 0 bases from J, with 13 bases between. The germline V gene encodes CDR1 SGDLS and CDR2 YYNGEE. This CDR3 region has 15 residues. In DNA form, the CDR3 reads TGTGCCAGCAGCCCTCAAGACCGAGCTAACTATGGCTACACCTTC. Amino acids: CASSPQDRANYGYTF.

The chain is built from TRBV6-2 or TRBV6-3 and TRBJ2-5; no clear D gene. The CDR3 is made up of 10 amino acids. The V and J ends lost 4 bases and 7 bases respectively, with 4 bases between them. Per germline, CDR1 MNHEY and CDR2 SVGEGT. The CDR3 DNA is TGTGCCAGCAGTTCCGGGACCCAGTACTTC. Protein product: CASSSGTQYF.

The chain links TRBV9 to TRBJ1-3; 7 bases are shared with TRBD1. Germline V lookup: CDR1 SGDLS, CDR2 YYNGEE. Trimming took 4 bases from V and 0 from J; bases not matched to a gene: 13. The CDR3 extends over 18 amino acids. CDR3 residues: CASSPLKGGPNSGNTIYF. CDR3 nucleotide sequence: TGTGCCAGCAGCCCCCTTAAAGGGGGCCCGAACTCTGGAAACACCATATATTTT.

The CDR3 nucleotides read TGTGCCAGTAGTCCGAACTCCGAAGGGAATGAGCAGTTCTTC. It yields the protein CASSPNSEGNEQFF. The chain carries TRBV19 and TRBJ2-1; D uncertain. The CDR3 covers 14 residues. Trimming pared 5 bases from V and 7 bases from J, leaving 15 bases between. Germline V gives CDR1 LNHDA, CDR2 SQIVND (reference sequence).

CDR3 sequence reads: CASRGWVEAKAFF. CDR3 in DNA: TGTGCCAGCAGGGGTTGGGTCGAGGCTAAAGCTTTCTTT. The chain is built from TRBV27 and TRBJ1-1; D unresolved. CDR3 length equals 13 residues. Trimming removed 6 bases at V and 9 bases at J, with 17 bases between. Germline CDR1 MNHEY, CDR2 SMNVEV (reference sequence).

V and J are TRBV7-2 and TRBJ2-4; no clear D gene. With 1 base removed from V and 0 bases from J, the gap between germline ends came to 10 bases. CDR3 length: 16 amino acids. CDR1 SGHTA and CDR2 FQGNSA come from the germline V gene. The CDR3 loop is CASSLGPTVAKNIQYF. For the CDR3, the DNA is TGTGCCAGCAGCTTAGGGCCCACGGTAGCCAAAAACATTCAGTACTTC. Using reference TRBV7-2 and TRBJ2-4 for the parts outside the CDR3, the full variable domain is GAGVSQSPSNKVTEKGKDVELRCDPISGHTALYWYRQSLGQGLEFLIYFQGNSAPDKSGLPSDRFSAERTGGSVSTLTIQRTQQEDSAVYLCASSLGPTVAKNIQYFGAGTRLSVL.

The chain carries TRBV27 and TRBJ1-1; D remains ambiguous. The CDR3 has 16 amino acids. The V gene's germline CDR1 is MNHEY and CDR2 SMNVEV (reference sequence). V was shortened by 1 base and J by 4 bases, with 16 bases between the two germline ends. CDR3 nucleotides: TGTGCCAGCAGTTTATTATGGGGAAAGAGGGTCACTGAAGCTTTCTTT. Protein sequence: CASSLLWGKRVTEAFF.